The clone carrying this TCR beta chain was seen at least ten times. The antigen remains unidentified. The source of the PBMCs was around 10 ml of fresh peripheral blood. The data were obtained in a study of Graves' ophthalmopathy and Graves' hyperthyroidism. For the study at large: Researchers obtained peripheral blood at initial diagnosis, before any treatment had begun. Study conclusions and caveats: Most expanded clonotypes in thyroid above 0.001 frequency also showed up in blood. Using a 13-signature model, the authors split ophthalmopathy from stable hyperthyroidism, with roughly 90% sensitivity and 65% to 82% specificity.

Beta-chain TCR CDR3 regions were amplified from RNA transcripts. HTBI primers were used in a first-round RT-PCR, which preceded a second-round multiplex PCR. TCRdb processed the multiplex PCR reads anew with MiXCR; each CDR3 protein has one entry. The data show under 350,000 distinct CDR3 sequences, with roughly 15% seen just once and 9% to 15% held by the top ten. The CDR3 runs 16 residues. In germline, CDR1 is SGHAT, CDR2 FQNNGV. Unmatched junction bases numbered 14, after V lost 9 bases and J lost 3 bases. This clonotype originated in an adult man with Graves' ophthalmopathy. This chain connects TRBV11-2 to TRBJ1-5, with 7 nucleotides matching TRBD1. Material: peripheral blood. The CDR3 protein is CASRWGAGGNNQPQHF. For the CDR3, the DNA is TGTGCCAGTCGGTGGGGGGCAGGGGGAAACAATCAGCCCCAGCATTTT.